These 10 T cell receptor beta chains came from one sample sequenced in a study of blood T cell repertoires in COVID-19. Using immunoSEQ multiplex PCR, the repertoire was profiled, and TCRdb retains in-frame clones only, with some absent. The profile shows about 76,000 clones, 85% of them singletons. Sample: peripheral blood. These receptors were taken from a man aged 60-69 years with COVID-19, enrolled during active disease.

The chain uses TRBV5-4 and TRBJ2-1; possible D gene TRBD1, 7 bases. The ends were cut back, 4 bases at V and 5 bases at J, with 13 bases in the middle. Germline V CDR1 and CDR2: SGHNT, YYREEE (reference sequence). The CDR3 is made up of 14 amino acids. This CDR3 is CASSPGQRDNEQFF. The CDR3 DNA is TGTGCCAGCAGCCCGGGACAGCGGGACAATGAGCAGTTCTTC. Together with reference TRBV5-4 and TRBJ2-1, the CDR3 gives the full variable domain: ETGVTQSPTHLIKTRGQQVTLRCSSQSGHNTVSWYQQALGQGPQFIFQYYREEENGRGNFPPRFSGLQFPNYSSELNVNALELDDSALYLCASSPGQRDNEQFFGPGTRLTVL.

The gene calls are TRBV2 and TRBJ2-4; D may be TRBD2 (6 bases). Germline lookup yields CDR1 SNHLY and CDR2 FYNNEI. Trimming took off 1 base at V and 7 bases at J, with 14 bases between the two ends. CDR3 length: 15 residues. The CDR3 loop is CASSEGPGTYNIQYF. DNA for the CDR3: TGTGCCAGCAGTGAAGGTCCGGGGACTTATAACATTCAGTACTTC.

This clone has only a few counts. J is TRBJ2-5 and V is TRBV4-1; TRBD2 might be the D (5 bases). The CDR3 consists of 15 residues. Germline lookup yields CDR1 MGHRA and CDR2 YSYEKL. V was trimmed by 1 base and J by 1 base, leaving 10 bases between them. The CDR3 loop is CASSQGWETQETQYF. CDR3 in DNA: TGCGCCAGCAGCCAAGGTTGGGAGACCCAAGAGACCCAGTACTTC.

The gene calls are TRBV27 and TRBJ1-4, with D unresolved. V lost 5 bases and J lost 2, with 6 bases in between. This CDR3 region has 13 residues. Per germline, CDR1 MNHEY and CDR2 SMNVEV (reference sequence). DNA of the CDR3: TGTGCCAGCAGTCCGAGGACTAATGAAAAACTGTTTTTT. Translating gives CASSPRTNEKLFF.

The J gene is TRBJ1-3, the V gene TRBV9, with D possibly being TRBD1 (5 bases). The CDR3 extends over 15 amino acids. In germline, CDR1 is SGDLS, CDR2 YYNGEE. The V end was cut by 3 bases, the J end by 3 bases, with 13 bases between. The CDR3 DNA follows: TGTGCCAGCAGCGCGACAGCTAATGATGGAAACACCATATATTTT. Encoded protein: CASSATANDGNTIYF.

The chain links TRBV24-1 to TRBJ1-4, with TRBD1 as a possible D gene (6 bases). This CDR3 spans 16 amino acids. Germline V CDR1 and CDR2: KGHDR, SFDVKD. The V and J ends lost 4 bases and 7 bases respectively, with 18 bases between them. The CDR3 reads CATSDSAQGRGEKLFF. The CDR3 nucleotides read TGTGCCACCAGTGACTCCGCACAGGGCCGGGGTGAAAAACTGTTTTTT.

The V gene is TRBV24-1, the J gene TRBJ2-5; 10 bases match TRBD1. J was trimmed by 5 bases and V by 1 base; bases with no gene match: 3. CDR3 length equals 15 residues. Germline loops: CDR1 KGHDR, CDR2 SFDVKD. The chain's CDR3 is CATSDFRQGAETQYF. CDR3 DNA: TGTGCCACCAGTGATTTCCGACAGGGGGCCGAGACCCAGTACTTC.

The CDR3 bases are TGTGCCTGGAGTGTAGGGGTACCACGTGGCTACACCTTC. This gives the protein CAWSVGVPRGYTF. The chain recombines TRBV30 with TRBJ1-2, with D perhaps TRBD1 (5 bases). Germline CDR1 is GTSNPN and CDR2 is SVGIG (reference sequence). The CDR3 totals 13 residues. The ends were cut back, 0 bases at V and 7 bases at J, with 12 bases in the middle.

V gene TRBV27 combines with J gene TRBJ1-1; 7 bases are shared with TRBD1. CDR3 size: 13 residues. After removal of 7 bases from V and 4 bases from J, the junction contained 6 bases not matched to a gene. Per the germline V gene, CDR1 is MNHEY and CDR2 is SMNVEV (reference sequence). CDR3: CASTRQGGTEAFF. In nucleotides, the CDR3 is TGTGCCAGCACTCGACAGGGAGGCACTGAAGCTTTCTTT.

V gene TRBV5-1 combines with J gene TRBJ1-4; 9 bases map to TRBD1. From germline, CDR1 is SGHRS and CDR2 YFSETQ. After removal of 3 bases from V and 8 bases from J, the junction contained 5 bases not matched to a gene. The CDR3 has 14 residues. CDR3 DNA sequence: TGCGCCAGCAGCTCGGGACAGGGCGAGGAAAAACTGTTTTTT. Translating it yields CASSSGQGEEKLFF.